The present T cell receptor beta chain was sequenced within a study of T cells in localized non-small cell lung cancer. Note on this clone: The antigen remains unidentified.

TCRdb keeps only in-frame clones here, not all; method: immunoSEQ multiplex PCR. This sample yields around 20,000 clones, of which 70% to 90% are seen a single time; around 8% belongs to the top ten. This CDR3 is 17 amino acids long. V lost 0 bases and J 2 bases, leaving 14 bases between the germline ends. The germline V gene encodes CDR1 LNHNV and CDR2 YYDKDF (reference sequence). General study results and limits: In uninvolved adjacent lung, T cell clonality reached its highest value, exceeding tumor. There were a median roughly 54 of the top 100 tumor clones appearing in adjacent lung.

The sequence was obtained from a man aged 40 to 70 with stage I lung adenocarcinoma. The sequencing here drew on peripheral blood, taken before any cancer treatment. This chain links TRBV15 with TRBJ1-3, with D tentatively TRBD1 (6 bases). The CDR3 protein is CATSRDLIGQTGNTIYF. Here the CDR3 DNA reads TGTGCCACCAGCAGAGATCTTATCGGACAGACTGGAAACACCATATATTTT.